The present TCR beta chain was sequenced within a study of CD8 T cells in ankylosing spondylitis. The study, taken as a whole, reports: Researchers reportedly found disease-linked clones significantly enriched in matched ankylosing spondylitis synovial fluid. Eight highly homologous variants formed a TCR beta motif that appeared characteristic of ankylosing spondylitis blood.

This CDR3 contains 14 residues. V was cut by 0 bases and J by 6 bases, with 6 bases left in between. Germline V lookup: CDR1 LNHDA, CDR2 SQIVND (reference sequence). MiXCR, run by TCRdb on the 5' RACE reads, gives a single entry per CDR3 protein. The data show some 54,000 distinct CDR3 sequences, approximately 7.4% seen once. At least ten counts were recorded for this clonotype. What it binds is unknown. The receptor comes from a female donor with ankylosing spondylitis or in good health (not recorded which). The chain joins TRBV19 to TRBJ1-6; no reliable D call. What was sequenced was blood, either unsorted or a sorted T cell fraction (not recorded which). CDR3 bases: TGTGCCAGTAGTATAGAGGCAGCTAATTCACCCCTCCACTTT. This gives the protein CASSIEAANSPLHF.